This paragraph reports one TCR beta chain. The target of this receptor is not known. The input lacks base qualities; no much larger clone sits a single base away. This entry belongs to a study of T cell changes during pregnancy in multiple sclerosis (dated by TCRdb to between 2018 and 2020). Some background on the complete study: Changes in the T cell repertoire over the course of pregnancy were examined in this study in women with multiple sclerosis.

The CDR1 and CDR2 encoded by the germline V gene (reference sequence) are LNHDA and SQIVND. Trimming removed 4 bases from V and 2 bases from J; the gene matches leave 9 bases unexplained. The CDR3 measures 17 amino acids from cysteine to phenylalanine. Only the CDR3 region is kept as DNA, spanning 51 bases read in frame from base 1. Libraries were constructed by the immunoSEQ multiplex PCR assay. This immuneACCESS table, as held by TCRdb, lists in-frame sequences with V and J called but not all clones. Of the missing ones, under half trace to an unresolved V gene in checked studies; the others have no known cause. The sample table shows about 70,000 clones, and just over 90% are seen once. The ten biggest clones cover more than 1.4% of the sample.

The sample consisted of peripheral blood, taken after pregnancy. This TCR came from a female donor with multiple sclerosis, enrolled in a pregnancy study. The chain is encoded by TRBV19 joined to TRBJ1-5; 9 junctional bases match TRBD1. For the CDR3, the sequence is CASSRDREGTGNQPQHF. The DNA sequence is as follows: TGTGCCAGTAGTAGGGACAGGGAAGGGACGGGCAATCAGCCCCAGCATTTT.